The source of this T cell receptor (beta chain) is a study of cytomegalovirus exposure and HLA in healthy donors. Whereas donors were nominally healthy upon sampling, unrecorded immune exposures were probable. Germline V CDR1 and CDR2: MDHEN, SYDVKM. The CDR3 is 15 amino acids. Trimming took 6 bases from V and 6 from J; bases not matched to a gene: 9. PCR employed 60 Vbeta and 13 Jbeta primers. Only in-frame clones appear in the TCRdb table, and some are missing; sequencing was by immunoSEQ multiplex PCR. The profile shows fewer than 350,000 clones, approximately 90% of them singletons. Note on this clone: Its antigen is not identified.

Findings and caveats of the study: An analysis that was carried out later associated 16,951 TCR beta sequences with HLA alleles at 0.05 false discovery rate. In a later analysis, a missense DCLRE1C variant was linked to TCR beta V- and J-gene trimming. Analyzed later, most CMV-associated TCR beta chains appeared HLA-restricted.

The chain has TRBV28 and TRBJ2-2; TRBD2 aligns across 8 bases. The sequenced sample was PBMCs. The receptor was isolated from a woman under 30 in good health and CMV-seronegative. DNA of the CDR3: TGTGCCAGCAGCCCCGGGGGGGTAGGTTCCGGGGAGCTGTTTTTT. Translating it yields CASSPGGVGSGELFF.